This T cell receptor (beta chain) was sequenced in a study of OX40 agonist ivuxolimab in advanced cancers. For the study at large: Three patients showed partial responses: one hepatocellular carcinoma and two cutaneous melanoma cases.

TCRdb's copy holds only in-frame clones and misses some; the assay was immunoSEQ multiplex PCR. The sample records about 62,000 clones, around 83% being singletons. Broader study findings: Partial responders receiving 0.1-3.0 mg/kg showed among the lowest clonal expansion.

To note about this clone: The antigen is undetermined.

This CDR3 comprises 15 residues. CDR1 and CDR2 from the germline V gene are LNHNV and YYDKDF (reference sequence). With 3 bases removed from V and 9 bases from J, the gap between germline ends came to 18 bases. With autoimmune disease history or systemic immunosuppression, patients were excluded. Peripheral blood came from all dose cohorts at three timepoints. The material was CD4+ or CD8+ T cells sorted from blood, obtained in a trial of the OX40 agonist ivuxolimab. This sequence was found in an adult with an advanced solid tumor such as melanoma, head and neck, liver or kidney cancer. The chain carries TRBV15 and TRBJ2-1; maybe TRBD1 (5 bases). The CDR3 bases are TGTGCCACCAGCAGGGACAACCGGGTCTCGGGTGAGCAGTTCTTC. Its translation is CATSRDNRVSGEQFF.